This paragraph reports one T cell receptor beta chain. Trimming removed 5 bases from V and 3 bases from J, with 14 bases in between. The CDR3 extends over 14 amino acids. CDR1 is SGHRS, CDR2 YFSETQ, per germline. The sample comes from a study of blood T cell repertoires in COVID-19. As for the study in general: Specimens from acute and convalescent COVID-19 originated in the United States, Italy and Spain. Sources were T cells, B-cell-depleted T cells, or PBMCs; the material itself was cDNA or gDNA.

Authors' data handling: How many nucleated cells were present was estimated from reference gene primer amplification. Profiled with immunoSEQ multiplex PCR; TCRdb holds only in-frame clones, not every one. V and J calls and clone size follow that table, whereas D and trimming were derived from the DNA. There are under 300,000 clones in the sample; roughly 90% occur only once, and over 2% lies in the top ten. This chain uses TRBV5-1 with TRBJ1-2; D gene uncertain. This TCR came from a man aged 30 to 39 who had recovered from COVID-19. The specimen sequenced was peripheral blood. The CDR3 is CASRVYPEDYGYTF. In DNA, the CDR3 is TGCGCCAGCAGAGTATACCCAGAGGACTATGGCTACACCTTC.